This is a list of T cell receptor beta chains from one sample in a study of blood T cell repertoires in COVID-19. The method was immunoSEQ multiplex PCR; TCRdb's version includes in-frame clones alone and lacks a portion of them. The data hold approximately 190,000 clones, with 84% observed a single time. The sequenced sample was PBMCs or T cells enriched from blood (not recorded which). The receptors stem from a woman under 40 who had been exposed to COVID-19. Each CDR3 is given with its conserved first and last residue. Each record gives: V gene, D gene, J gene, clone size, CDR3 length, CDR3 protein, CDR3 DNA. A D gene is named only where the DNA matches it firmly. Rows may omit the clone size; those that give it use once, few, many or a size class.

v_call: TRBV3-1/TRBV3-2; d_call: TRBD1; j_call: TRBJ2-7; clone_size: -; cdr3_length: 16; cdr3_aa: CASSQDPVGTAYEQYF; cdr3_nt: TGTGCCAGCAGCCAAGATCCCGTCGGGACAGCCTACGAGCAGTACTTC
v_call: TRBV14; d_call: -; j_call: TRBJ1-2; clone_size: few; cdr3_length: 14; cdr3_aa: CASSPLQGPYGYTF; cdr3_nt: TGTGCCAGCAGCCCCCTCCAGGGGCCCTATGGCTACACCTTC
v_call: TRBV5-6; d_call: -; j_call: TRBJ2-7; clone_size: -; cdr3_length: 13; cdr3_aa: CASSLGSDYEQYF; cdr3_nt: TGTGCCAGCAGCTTGGGCAGCGACTACGAGCAGTACTTC
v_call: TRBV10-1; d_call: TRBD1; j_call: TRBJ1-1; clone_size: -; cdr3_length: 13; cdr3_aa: CASSQRQGGEAFF; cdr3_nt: TGCGCCAGCAGCCAACGACAGGGGGGGGAAGCTTTCTTT
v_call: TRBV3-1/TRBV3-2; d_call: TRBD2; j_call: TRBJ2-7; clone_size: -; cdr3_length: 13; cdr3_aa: CASSPGLAGGSAF; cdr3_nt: TGTGCCAGCAGCCCGGGACTAGCGGGGGGGAGTGCGTTC
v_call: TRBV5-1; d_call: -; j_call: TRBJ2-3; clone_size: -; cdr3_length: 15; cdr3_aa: CASSLDFSFRGTQYF; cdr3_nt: TGCGCCAGCAGCTTGGATTTCTCGTTCAGGGGTACGCAGTATTTT
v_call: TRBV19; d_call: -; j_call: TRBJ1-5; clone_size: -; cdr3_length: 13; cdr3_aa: CASSKATEQPQHF; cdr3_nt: TGTGCCAGTAGTAAAGCCACTGAGCAGCCCCAGCATTTT
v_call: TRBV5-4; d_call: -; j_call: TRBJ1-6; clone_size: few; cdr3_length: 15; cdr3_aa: CASSLVPDSLSPLHF; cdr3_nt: TGTGCCAGCAGCTTAGTACCAGACAGCCTTTCACCCCTCCACTTT
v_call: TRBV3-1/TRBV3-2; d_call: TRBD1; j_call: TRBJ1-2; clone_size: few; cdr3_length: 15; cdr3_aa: CASSQAQTGAYGYTF; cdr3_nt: TGTGCCAGCAGCCAAGCGCAGACAGGGGCCTATGGCTACACCTTC
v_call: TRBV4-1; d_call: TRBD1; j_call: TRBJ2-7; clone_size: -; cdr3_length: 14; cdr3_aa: CASSQETGGYEQYF; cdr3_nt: TGCGCCAGCAGCCAAGAAACAGGGGGCTACGAGCAGTACTTC
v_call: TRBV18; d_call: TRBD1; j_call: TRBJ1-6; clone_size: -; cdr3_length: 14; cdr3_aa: CASSNDRDRSPLHF; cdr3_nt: TGTGCCAGCTCAAACGACAGGGATCGCTCACCCCTCCACTTT
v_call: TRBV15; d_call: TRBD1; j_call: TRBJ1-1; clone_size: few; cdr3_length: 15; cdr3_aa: CATSRDPDRGVEAFF; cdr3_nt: TGTGCCACCAGCAGAGACCCGGACAGGGGGGTGGAAGCTTTCTTT
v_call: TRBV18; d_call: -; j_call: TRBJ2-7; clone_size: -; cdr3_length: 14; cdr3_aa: CASSPIASSYEQYF; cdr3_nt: TGTGCCAGCTCACCCATCGCCAGCTCCTACGAGCAGTACTTC
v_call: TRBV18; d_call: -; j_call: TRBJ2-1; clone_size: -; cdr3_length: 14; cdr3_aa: CASSRDSAYNEQFF; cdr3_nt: TGTGCCAGCTCGCGGGACTCAGCCTACAATGAGCAGTTCTTC
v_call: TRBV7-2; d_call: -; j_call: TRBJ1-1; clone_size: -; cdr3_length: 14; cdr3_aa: CASSLLSRGTEAFF; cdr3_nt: TGTGCCAGCAGCTTATTATCTCGAGGTACTGAAGCTTTCTTT
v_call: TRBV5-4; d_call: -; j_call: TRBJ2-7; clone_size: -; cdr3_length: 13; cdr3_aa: CASSQPGTYEQYF; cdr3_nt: TGTGCCAGCAGCCAGCCCGGGACCTACGAGCAGTACTTC
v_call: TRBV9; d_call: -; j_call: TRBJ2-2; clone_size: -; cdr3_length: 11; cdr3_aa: CASAGTGELFF; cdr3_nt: TGTGCTAGTGCTGGCACCGGGGAGCTGTTTTTT
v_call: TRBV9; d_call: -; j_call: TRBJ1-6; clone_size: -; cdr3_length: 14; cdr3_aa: CASSVHSYNSPLHF; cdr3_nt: TGTGCCAGCAGCGTACACTCCTATAATTCACCCCTCCACTTT
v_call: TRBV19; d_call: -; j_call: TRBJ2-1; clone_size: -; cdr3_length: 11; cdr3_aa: CASSIEAEQFF; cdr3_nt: TGTGCCAGTAGTATCGAGGCAGAGCAGTTCTTC
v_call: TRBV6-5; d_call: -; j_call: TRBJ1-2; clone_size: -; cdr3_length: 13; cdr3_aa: CASSSGSYYGYTF; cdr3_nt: TGTGCCAGCAGTTCTGGGAGCTACTATGGCTACACCTTC
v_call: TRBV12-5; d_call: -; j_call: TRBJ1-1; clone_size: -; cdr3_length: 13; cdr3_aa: CASGFTEGTEAFF; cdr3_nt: TGTGCTAGTGGTTTTACCGAGGGAACTGAAGCTTTCTTT
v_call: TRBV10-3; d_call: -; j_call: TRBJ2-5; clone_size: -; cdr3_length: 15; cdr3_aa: CAATSGSGGRETQYF; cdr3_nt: TGTGCCGCCACGAGCGGCAGCGGTGGGCGAGAGACCCAGTACTTC
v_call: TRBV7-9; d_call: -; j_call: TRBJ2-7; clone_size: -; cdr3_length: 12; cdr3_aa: CASSRGTGEQYF; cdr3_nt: TGTGCCAGCAGCCGTGGAACAGGGGAGCAGTACTTC
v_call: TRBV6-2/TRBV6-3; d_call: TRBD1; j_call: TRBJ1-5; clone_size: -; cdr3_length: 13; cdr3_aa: CASSYPQGQPQHF; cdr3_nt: TGTGCCAGCAGTTACCCACAGGGGCAGCCCCAGCATTTT
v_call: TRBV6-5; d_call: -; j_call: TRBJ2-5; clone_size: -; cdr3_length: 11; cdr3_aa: CASSRGETQYF; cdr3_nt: TGTGCCAGCAGTAGGGGGGAGACCCAGTACTTC
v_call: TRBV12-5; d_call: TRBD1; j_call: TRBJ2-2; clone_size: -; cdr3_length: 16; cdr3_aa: CASGLQGALGTGELFF; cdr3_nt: TGTGCTAGTGGCTTACAGGGGGCGCTCGGCACCGGGGAGCTGTTTTTT
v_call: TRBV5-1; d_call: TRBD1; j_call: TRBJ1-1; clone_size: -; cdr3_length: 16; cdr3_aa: CASSLGQGAQNTEAFF; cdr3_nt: TGCGCCAGCAGCTTAGGACAGGGGGCGCAGAACACTGAAGCTTTCTTT
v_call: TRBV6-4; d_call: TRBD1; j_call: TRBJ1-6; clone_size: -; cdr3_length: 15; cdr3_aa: CASSPRGDLISPLHF; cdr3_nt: TGTGCCAGCAGTCCCAGGGGGGATCTTATTTCACCCCTCCACTTT
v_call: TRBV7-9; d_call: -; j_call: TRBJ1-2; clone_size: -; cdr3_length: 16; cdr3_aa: CASSLEGQGYSYGYTF; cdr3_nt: TGTGCCAGCAGCTTAGAGGGCCAGGGGTATAGCTATGGCTACACCTTC